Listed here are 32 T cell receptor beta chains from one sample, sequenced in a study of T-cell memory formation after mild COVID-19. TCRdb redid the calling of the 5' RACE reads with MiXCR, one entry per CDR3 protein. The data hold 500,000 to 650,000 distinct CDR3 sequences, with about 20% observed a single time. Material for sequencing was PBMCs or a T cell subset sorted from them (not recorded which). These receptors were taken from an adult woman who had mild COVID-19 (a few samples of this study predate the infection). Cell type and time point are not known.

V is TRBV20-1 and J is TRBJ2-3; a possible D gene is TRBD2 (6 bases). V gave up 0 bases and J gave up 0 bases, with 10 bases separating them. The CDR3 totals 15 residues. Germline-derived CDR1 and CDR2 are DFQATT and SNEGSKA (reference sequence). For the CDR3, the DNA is TGCAGTGCTAGAGACCCGGGAGCTAGCACAGATACGCAGTATTTT. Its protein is CSARDPGASTDTQYF.

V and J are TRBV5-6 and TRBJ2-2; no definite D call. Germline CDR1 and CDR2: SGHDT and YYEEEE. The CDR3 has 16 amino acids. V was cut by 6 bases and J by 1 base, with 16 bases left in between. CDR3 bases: TGTGCCAGCACCCTCCTGAGACGTCAGAACACCGGGGAGCTGTTTTTT. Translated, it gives CASTLLRRQNTGELFF.

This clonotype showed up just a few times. CDR3 DNA: TGTGCCAGCAGCTTAGCGCTGGGGGGGCGGAACCAAGAGACCCAGTACTTC. It translates to CASSLALGGRNQETQYF. This chain uses TRBV7-8 with TRBJ2-5, with D perhaps TRBD2 (7 bases). V lost 0 bases to trimming and J lost 0 bases, with 14 bases between them. Germline CDR1 SGHVS, CDR2 FQNEAQ. This CDR3 contains 17 residues.

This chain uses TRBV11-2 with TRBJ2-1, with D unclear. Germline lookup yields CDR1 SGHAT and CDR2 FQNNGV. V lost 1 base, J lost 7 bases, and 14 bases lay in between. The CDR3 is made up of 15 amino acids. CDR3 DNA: TGTGCCAGCAGCTTAGTGCTCCTTGGGGTTAATGAGCAGTTCTTC. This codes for CASSLVLLGVNEQFF.

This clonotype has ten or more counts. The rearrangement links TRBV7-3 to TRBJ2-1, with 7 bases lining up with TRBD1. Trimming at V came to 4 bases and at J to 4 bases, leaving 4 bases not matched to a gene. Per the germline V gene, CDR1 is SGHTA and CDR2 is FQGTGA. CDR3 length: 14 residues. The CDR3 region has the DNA TGTGCCAGCAGCTCCGGACAGGCTTACAATGAGCAGTTCTTC. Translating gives CASSSGQAYNEQFF.

The CDR3 region has the DNA TGTGCCAGCAGCAACATAGGGGGTAGGAATACGCAGTATTTT. As protein: CASSNIGGRNTQYF. The rearrangement links TRBV6-5 to TRBJ2-3, with D tentatively TRBD1 (6 bases). The ends were cut back, 6 bases at V and 7 bases at J, with 17 bases in the middle. Germline lookup yields CDR1 MNHEY and CDR2 SVGAGI. The CDR3 has 14 amino acids.

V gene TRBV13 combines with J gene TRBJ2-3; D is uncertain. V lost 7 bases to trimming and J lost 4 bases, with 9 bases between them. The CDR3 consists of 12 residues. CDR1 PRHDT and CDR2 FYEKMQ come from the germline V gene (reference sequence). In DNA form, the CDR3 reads TGTGCCAGCATGGCCGCCCCAGATACGCAGTATTTT. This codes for CASMAAPDTQYF.

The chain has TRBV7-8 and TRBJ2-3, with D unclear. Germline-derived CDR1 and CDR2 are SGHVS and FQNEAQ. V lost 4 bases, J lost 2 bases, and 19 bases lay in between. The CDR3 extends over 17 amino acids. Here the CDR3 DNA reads TGTGCCAGCAGCTCAGTACAAATCACTGGCTACACAGATACGCAGTATTTT. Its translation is CASSSVQITGYTDTQYF.

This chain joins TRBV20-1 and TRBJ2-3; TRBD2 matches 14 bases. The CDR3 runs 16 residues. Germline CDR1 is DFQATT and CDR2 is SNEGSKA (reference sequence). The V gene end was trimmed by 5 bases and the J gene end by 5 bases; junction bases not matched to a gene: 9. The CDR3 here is CSAPRTSGGPGDTQYF. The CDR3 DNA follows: TGCAGTGCTCCCCGGACTAGCGGGGGGCCGGGAGATACGCAGTATTTT.

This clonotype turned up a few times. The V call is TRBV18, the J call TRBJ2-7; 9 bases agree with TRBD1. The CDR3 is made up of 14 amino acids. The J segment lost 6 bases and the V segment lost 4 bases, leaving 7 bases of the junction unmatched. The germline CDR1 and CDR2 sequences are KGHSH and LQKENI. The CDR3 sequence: CASSQGTGLVEQYF. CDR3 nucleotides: TGTGCCAGCTCACAAGGGACAGGGTTGGTCGAGCAGTACTTC.

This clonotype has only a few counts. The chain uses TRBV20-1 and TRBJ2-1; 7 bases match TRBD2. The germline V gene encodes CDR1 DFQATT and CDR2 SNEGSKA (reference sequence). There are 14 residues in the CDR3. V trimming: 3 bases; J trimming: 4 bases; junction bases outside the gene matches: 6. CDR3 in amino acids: CSASGGIGYNEQFF. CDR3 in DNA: TGCAGTGCTAGCGGGGGGATTGGGTACAATGAGCAGTTCTTC.

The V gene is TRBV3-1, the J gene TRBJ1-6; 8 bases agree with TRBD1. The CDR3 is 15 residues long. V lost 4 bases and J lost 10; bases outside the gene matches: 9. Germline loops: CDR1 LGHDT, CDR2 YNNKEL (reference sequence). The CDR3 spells CASSPTQGAGSPLHF. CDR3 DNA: TGTGCCAGCAGCCCTACGCAGGGGGCAGGATCACCCCTCCACTTT.

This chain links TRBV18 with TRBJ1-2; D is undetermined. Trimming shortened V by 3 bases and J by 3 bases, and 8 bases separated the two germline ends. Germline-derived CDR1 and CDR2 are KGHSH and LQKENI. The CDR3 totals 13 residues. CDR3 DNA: TGTGCCAGCTCACCGGGAAAAGACTATGGCTACACCTTC. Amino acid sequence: CASSPGKDYGYTF.

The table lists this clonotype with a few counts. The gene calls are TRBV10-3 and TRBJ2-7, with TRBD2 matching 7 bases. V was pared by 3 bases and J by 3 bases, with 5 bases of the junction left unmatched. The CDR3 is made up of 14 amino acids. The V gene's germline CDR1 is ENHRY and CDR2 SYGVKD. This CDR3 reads CAISDAGLIYEQYF. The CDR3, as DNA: TGTGCCATCAGTGACGCGGGACTAATCTACGAGCAGTACTTC.

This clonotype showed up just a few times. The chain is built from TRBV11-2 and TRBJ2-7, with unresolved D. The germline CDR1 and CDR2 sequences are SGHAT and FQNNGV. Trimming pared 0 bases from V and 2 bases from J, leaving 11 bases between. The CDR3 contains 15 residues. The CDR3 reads CASSLEVSSAYEQYF. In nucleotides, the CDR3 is TGTGCCAGCAGCTTAGAGGTCAGTTCGGCCTACGAGCAGTACTTC.

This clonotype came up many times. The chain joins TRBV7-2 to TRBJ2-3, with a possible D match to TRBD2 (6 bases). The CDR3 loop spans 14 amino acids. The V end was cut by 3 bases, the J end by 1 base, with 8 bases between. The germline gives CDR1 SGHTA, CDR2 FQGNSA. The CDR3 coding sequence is TGTGCCAGCAGCTTTGCTAGCGGCACAGATACGCAGTATTTT. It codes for CASSFASGTDTQYF.

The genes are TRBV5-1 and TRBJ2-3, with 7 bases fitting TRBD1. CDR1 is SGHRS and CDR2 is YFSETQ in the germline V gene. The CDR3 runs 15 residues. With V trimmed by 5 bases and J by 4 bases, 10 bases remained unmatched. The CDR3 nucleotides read TGCGCCAGCAGTACCGGGTCAGGGGGTGCAGATACGCAGTATTTT. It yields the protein CASSTGSGGADTQYF.

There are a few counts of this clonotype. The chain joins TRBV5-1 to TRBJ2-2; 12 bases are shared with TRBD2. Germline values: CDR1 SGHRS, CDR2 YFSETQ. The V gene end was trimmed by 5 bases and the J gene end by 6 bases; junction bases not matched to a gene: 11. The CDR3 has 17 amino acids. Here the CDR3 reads CASRSQTSGSSAGELFF. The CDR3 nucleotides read TGCGCCAGCAGGTCGCAGACTAGCGGGAGTTCCGCCGGGGAGCTGTTTTTT.

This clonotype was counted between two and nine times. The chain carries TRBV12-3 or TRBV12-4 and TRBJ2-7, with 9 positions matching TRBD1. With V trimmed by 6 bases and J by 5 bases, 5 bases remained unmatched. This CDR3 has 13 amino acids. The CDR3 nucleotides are TGTGCCAGCAGACAGGGGGCAGGGGACGAGCAGTACTTC. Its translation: CASRQGAGDEQYF.

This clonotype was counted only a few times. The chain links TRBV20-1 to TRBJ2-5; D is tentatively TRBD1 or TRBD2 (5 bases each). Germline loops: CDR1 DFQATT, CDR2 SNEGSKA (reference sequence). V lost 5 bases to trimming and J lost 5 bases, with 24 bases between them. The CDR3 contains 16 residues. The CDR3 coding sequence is TGCAGTGCTCAACTGTTGAGGGTAGGGGACCCTGAGACCCAGTACTTC. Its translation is CSAQLLRVGDPETQYF.

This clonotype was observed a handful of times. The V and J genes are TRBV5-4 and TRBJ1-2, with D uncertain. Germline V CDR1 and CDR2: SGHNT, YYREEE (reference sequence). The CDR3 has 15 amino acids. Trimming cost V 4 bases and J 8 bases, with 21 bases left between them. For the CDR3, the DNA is TGTGCCAGCAGCACTTATGGCTCCTCTGTCCACGGCTACACCTTC. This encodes CASSTYGSSVHGYTF. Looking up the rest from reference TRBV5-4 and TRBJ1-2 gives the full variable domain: ETGVTQSPTHLIKTRGQQVTLRCSSQSGHNTVSWYQQALGQGPQFIFQYYREEENGRGNFPPRFSGLQFPNYSSELNVNALELDDSALYLCASSTYGSSVHGYTFGSGTRLTVV.

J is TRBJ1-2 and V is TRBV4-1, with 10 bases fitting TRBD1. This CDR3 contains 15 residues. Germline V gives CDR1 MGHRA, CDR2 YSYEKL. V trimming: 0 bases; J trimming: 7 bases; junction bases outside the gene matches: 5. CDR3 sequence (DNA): TGCGCCAGCAGCCAAGAGCGACAGGGGGCAGGTGGCTACACCTTC. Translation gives CASSQERQGAGGYTF.

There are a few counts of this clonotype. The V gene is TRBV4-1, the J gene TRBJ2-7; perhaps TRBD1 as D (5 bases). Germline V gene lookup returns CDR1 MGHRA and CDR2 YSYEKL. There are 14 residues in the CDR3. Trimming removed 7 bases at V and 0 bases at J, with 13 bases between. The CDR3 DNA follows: TGCGCCAGCACCCGACAGCTAAGCTCCTACGAGCAGTACTTC. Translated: CASTRQLSSYEQYF.

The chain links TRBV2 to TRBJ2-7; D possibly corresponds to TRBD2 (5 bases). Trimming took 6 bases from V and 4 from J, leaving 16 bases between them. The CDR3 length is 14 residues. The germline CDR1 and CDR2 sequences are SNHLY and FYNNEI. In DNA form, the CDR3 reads TGTGCCAGCAGACAACTAGTGGCGGTGTACGAGCAGTACTTC. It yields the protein CASRQLVAVYEQYF. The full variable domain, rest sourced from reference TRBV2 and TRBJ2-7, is EPEVTQTPSHQVTQMGQEVILRCVPISNHLYFYWYRQILGQKVEFLVSFYNNEISEKSEIFDDQFSVERPDGSNFTLKIRSTKLEDSAMYFCASRQLVAVYEQYFGPGTRLTVT.

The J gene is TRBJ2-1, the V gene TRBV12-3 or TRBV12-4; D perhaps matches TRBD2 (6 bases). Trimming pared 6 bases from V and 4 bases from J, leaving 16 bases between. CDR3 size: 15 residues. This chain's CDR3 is CASSSGSGIYNEQFF. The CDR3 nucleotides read TGTGCCAGCAGCTCCGGTAGCGGAATATACAATGAGCAGTTCTTC.

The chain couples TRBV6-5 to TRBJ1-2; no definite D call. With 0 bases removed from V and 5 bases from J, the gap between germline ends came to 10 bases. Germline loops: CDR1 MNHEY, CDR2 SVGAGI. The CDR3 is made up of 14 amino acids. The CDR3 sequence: CASSYSASGYGYTF. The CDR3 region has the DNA TGTGCCAGCAGTTACTCGGCCTCAGGTTATGGCTACACCTTC.

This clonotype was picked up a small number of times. The CDR3 is CAWSDSYEQYF. In DNA form, the CDR3 reads TGTGCCTGGAGCGACAGTTACGAGCAGTACTTC. This chain uses TRBV30 with TRBJ2-7, with TRBD1 as a possible D gene (5 bases). V lost 3 bases and J 4 bases, leaving 7 bases between the germline ends. This CDR3 spans 11 amino acids. Germline assignment: CDR1 GTSNPN and CDR2 SVGIG (reference sequence).

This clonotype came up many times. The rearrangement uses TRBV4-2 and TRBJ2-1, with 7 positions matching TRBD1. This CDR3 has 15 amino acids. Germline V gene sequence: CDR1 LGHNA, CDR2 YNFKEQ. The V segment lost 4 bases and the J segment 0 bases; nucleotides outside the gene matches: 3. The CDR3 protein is CASSPDRVSYNEQFF. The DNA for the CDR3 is TGTGCCAGCAGCCCAGACAGGGTCTCCTACAATGAGCAGTTCTTC.

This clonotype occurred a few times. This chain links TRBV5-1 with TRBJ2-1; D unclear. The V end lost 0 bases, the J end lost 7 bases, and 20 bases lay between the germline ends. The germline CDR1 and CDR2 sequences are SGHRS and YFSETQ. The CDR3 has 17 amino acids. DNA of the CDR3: TGCGCCAGCAGCTTGGATCTGTCGTGGCAGGCGAATAATGAGCAGTTCTTC. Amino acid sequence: CASSLDLSWQANNEQFF.

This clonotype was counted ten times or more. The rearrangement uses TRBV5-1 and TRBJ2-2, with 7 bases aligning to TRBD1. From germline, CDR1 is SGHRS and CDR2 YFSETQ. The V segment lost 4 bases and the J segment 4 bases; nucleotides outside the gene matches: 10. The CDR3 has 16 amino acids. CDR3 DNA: TGCGCCAGCAGCGCAGGACAGGTTGTCCTCACCGGGGAGCTGTTTTTT. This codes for CASSAGQVVLTGELFF.

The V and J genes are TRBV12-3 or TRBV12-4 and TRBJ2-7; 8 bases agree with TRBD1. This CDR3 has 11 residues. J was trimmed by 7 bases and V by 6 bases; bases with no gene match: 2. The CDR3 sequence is CASRGQVEQYF. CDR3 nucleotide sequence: TGTGCCAGCAGGGGACAGGTTGAGCAGTACTTC.

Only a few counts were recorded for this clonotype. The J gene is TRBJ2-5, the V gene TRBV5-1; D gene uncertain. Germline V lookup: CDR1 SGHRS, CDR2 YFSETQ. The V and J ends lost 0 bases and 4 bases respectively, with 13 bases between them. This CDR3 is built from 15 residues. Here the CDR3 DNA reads TGCGCCAGCAGCTTGGATGGGCAGGTGGGAGAGACCCAGTACTTC. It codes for CASSLDGQVGETQYF.